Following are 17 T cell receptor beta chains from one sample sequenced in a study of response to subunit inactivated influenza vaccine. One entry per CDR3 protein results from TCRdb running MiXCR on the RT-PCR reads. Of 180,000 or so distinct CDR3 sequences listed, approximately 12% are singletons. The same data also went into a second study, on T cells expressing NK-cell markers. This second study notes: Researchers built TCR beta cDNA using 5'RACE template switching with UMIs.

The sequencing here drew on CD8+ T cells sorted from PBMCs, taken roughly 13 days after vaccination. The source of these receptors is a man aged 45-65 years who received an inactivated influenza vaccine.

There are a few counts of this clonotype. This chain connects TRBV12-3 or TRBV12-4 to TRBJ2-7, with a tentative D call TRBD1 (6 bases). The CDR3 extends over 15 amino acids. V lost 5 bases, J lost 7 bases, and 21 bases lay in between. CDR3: CASSKGQQGTWEQYF. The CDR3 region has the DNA TGTGCCAGCAGTAAAGGACAGCAAGGAACTTGGGAGCAGTACTTC.

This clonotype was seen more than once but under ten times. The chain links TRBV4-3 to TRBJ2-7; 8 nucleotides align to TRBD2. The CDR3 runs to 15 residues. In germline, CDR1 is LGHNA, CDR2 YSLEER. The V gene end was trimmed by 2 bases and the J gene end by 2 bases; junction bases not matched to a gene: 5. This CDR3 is CASSQIAGRTYEQYF. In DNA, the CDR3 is TGCGCCAGCAGCCAAATAGCGGGACGCACCTACGAGCAGTACTTC.

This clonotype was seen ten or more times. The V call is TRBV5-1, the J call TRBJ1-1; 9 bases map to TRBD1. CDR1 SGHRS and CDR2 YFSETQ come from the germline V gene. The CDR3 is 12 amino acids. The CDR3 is CENRGPGTEAFF. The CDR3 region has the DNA TGCGAAAACAGGGGGCCGGGTACTGAAGCTTTCTTT.

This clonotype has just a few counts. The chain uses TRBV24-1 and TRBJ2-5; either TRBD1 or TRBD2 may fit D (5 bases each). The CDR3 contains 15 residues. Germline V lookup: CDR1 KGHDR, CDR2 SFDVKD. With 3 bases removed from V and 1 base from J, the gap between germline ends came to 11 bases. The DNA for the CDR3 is TGTGCCACCAGTGATGGGACCTATCTCCAAGAGACCCAGTACTTC. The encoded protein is CATSDGTYLQETQYF.

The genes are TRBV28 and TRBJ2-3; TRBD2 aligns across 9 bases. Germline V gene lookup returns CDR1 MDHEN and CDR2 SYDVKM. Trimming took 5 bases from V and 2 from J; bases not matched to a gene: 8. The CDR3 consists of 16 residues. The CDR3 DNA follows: TGTGCCAGCAGTCAAGGGACTAGCCAACTCACAGATACGCAGTATTTT. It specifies CASSQGTSQLTDTQYF. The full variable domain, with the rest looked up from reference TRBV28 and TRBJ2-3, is DVKVTQSSRYLVKRTGEKVFLECVQDMDHENMFWYRQDPGLGLRLIYFSYDVKMKEKGDIPEGYSVSREKKERFSLILESASTNQTSMYLCASSQGTSQLTDTQYFGPGTRLTVL.

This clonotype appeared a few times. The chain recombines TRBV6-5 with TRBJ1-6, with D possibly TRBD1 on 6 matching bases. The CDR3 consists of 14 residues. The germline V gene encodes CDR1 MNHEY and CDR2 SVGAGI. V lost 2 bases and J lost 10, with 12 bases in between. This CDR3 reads CASSYGGGGSPLHF. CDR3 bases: TGTGCCAGCAGTTACGGAGGGGGGGGATCACCCCTCCACTTT.

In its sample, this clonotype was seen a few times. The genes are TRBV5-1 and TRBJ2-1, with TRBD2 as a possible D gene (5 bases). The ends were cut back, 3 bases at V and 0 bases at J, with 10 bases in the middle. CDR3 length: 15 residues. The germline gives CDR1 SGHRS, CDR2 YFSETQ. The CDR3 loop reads CASSYEGVSYNEQFF. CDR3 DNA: TGCGCCAGCAGCTACGAGGGAGTCTCCTACAATGAGCAGTTCTTC.

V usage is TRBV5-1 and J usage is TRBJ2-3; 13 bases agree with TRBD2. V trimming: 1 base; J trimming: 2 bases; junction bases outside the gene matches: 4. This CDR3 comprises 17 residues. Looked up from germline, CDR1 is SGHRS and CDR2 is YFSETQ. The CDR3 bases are TGCGCCAGCAGCTTGACTAGCGGGAGGGAGAACACAGATACGCAGTATTTT. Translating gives CASSLTSGRENTDTQYF.

CDR3 residues: CASSDGRIGLRPLHF. The CDR3 nucleotides are TGTGCCAGCAGCGATGGACGGATAGGGCTCAGACCCCTCCACTTT. The chain employs TRBV9 and TRBJ1-6; D uncertain. CDR1 is SGDLS and CDR2 is YYNGEE in the germline V gene. The CDR3 is 15 residues long. V was cut by 3 bases and J by 12 bases, with 19 bases left in between.

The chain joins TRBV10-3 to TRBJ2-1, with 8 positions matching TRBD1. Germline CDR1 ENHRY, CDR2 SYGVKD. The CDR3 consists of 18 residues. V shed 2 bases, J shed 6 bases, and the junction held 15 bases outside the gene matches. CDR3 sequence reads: CAISEPGSGQGRPNEQFF. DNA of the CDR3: TGTGCCATCAGTGAGCCCGGATCCGGACAGGGACGCCCCAATGAGCAGTTCTTC.

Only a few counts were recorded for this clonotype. CDR3 sequence (DNA): TGCAGCGTAGAACAGAGACTCCAAGAGACCCAGTACTTC. Protein product: CSVEQRLQETQYF. This rearrangement joins TRBV29-1 to TRBJ2-5, with unresolved D. CDR1 and CDR2 from the germline V gene are SQVTM and ANQGSEA. V was clipped by 6 bases and J by 1 base, with 12 bases between them. CDR3 length equals 13 residues.

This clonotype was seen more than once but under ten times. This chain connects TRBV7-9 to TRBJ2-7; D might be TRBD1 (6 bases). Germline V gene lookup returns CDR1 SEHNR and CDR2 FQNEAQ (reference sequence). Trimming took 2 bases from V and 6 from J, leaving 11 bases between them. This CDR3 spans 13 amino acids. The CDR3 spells CASSLSTGTEQYF. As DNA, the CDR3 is TGTGCCAGCAGCTTATCTACAGGGACCGAGCAGTACTTC.

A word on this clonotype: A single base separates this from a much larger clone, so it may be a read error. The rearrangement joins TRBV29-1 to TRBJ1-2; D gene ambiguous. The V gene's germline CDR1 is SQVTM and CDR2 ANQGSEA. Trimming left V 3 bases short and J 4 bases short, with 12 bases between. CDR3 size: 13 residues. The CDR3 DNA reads TGCAGCGTTGAGGGCAGGATGAGCTATGGCTACACCTTC. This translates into CSVEGRMSYGYTF.

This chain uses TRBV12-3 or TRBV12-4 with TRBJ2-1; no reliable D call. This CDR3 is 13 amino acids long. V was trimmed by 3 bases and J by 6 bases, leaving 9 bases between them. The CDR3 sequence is CASSLARTNEQFF. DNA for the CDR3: TGTGCCAGCAGTTTGGCCCGAACCAATGAGCAGTTCTTC.

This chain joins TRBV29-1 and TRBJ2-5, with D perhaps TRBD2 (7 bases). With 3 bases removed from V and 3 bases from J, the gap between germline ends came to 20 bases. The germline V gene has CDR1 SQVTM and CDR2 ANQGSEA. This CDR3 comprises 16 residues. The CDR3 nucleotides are TGCAGCGTTGATGGGGGGGACAACGCAATTGAAGAGACCCAGTACTTC. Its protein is CSVDGGDNAIEETQYF.

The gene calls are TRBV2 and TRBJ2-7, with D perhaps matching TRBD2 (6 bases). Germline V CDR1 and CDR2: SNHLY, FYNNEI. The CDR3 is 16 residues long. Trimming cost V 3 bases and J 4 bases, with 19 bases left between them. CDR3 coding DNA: TGTGCCAGCAGTGAGGCTAACCCACCGGGGGTTTACGAGCAGTACTTC. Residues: CASSEANPPGVYEQYF.

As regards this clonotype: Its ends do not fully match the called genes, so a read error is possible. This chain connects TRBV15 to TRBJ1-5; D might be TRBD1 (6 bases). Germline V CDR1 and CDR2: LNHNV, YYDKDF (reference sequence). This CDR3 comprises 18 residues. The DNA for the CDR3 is TGTTCCACCAGCAGAGAGTGGGTTCAGGGGCGCAGCAATCAGCCCCAGCATTTT. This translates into CSTSREWVQGRSNQPQHF.